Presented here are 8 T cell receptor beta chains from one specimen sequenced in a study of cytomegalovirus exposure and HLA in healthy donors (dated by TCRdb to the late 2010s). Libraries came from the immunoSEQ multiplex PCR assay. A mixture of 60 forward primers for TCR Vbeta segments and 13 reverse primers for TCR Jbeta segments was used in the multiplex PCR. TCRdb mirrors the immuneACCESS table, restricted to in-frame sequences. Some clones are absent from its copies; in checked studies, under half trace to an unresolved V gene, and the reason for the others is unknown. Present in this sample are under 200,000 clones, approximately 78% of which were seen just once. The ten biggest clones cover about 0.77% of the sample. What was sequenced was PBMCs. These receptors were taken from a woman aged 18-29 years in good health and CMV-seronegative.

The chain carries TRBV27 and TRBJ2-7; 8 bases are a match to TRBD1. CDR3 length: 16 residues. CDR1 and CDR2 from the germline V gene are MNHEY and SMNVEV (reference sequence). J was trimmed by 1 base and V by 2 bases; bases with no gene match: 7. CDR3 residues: CASSLLSGQGSYEQYF. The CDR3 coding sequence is TGTGCCAGCAGTTTACTCTCAGGACAGGGTTCCTACGAGCAGTACTTC.

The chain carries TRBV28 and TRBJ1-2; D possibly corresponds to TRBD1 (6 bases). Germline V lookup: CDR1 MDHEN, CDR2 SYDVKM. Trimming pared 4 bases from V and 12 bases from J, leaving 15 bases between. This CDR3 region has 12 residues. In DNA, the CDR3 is TGTGCCAGCAGTTCCCACAGGGTTAGAAACACCTTC. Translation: CASSSHRVRNTF.

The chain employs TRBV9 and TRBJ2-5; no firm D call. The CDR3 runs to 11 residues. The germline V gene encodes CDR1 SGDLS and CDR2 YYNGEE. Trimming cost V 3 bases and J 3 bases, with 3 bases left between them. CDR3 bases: TGTGCCAGCAGCGCTGAAGAGACCCAGTACTTC. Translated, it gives CASSAEETQYF.

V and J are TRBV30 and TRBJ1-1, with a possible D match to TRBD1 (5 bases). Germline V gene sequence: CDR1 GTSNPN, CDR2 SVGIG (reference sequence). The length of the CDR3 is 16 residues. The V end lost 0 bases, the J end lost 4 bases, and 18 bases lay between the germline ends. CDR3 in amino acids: CAWSVRMVGAGTEAFF. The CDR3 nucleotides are TGTGCCTGGAGTGTAAGAATGGTAGGGGCCGGCACTGAAGCTTTCTTT.

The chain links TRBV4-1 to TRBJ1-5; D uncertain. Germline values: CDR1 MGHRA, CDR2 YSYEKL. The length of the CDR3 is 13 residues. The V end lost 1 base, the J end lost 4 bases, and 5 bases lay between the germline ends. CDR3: CASSQGRNQPQHF. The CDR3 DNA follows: TGCGCCAGCAGCCAAGGCCGGAATCAGCCCCAGCATTTT.

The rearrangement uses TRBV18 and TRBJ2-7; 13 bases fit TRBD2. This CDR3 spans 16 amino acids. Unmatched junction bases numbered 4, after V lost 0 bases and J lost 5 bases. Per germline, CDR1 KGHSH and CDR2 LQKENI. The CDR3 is CASSPPGTSGNHEQYF. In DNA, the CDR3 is TGTGCCAGCTCACCACCAGGGACTAGCGGGAACCACGAGCAGTACTTC.

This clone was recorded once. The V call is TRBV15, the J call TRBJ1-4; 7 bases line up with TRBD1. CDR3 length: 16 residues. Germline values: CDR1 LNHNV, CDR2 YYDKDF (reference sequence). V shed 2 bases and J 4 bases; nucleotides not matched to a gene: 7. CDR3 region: CATSRTGQANNEKLFF. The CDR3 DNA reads TGTGCCACCAGCAGAACCGGACAGGCAAATAATGAAAAACTGTTTTTT.

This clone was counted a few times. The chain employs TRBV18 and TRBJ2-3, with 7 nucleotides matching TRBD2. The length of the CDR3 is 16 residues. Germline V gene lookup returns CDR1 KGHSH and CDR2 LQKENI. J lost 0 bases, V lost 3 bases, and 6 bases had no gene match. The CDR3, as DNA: TGTGCCAGCTCACCGACACTAGCGCCTAGCACAGATACGCAGTATTTT. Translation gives CASSPTLAPSTDTQYF.